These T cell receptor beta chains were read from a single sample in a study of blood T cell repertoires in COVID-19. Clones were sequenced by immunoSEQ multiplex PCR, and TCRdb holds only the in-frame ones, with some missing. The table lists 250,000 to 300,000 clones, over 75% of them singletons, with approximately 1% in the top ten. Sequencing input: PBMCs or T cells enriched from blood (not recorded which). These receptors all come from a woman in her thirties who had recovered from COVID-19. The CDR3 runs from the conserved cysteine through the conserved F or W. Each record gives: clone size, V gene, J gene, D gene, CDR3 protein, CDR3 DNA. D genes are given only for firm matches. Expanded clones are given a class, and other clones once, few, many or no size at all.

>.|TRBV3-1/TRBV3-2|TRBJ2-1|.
CASSQDREEQFF
TGTGCCAGCAGCCAAGATCGAGAAGAGCAGTTCTTC
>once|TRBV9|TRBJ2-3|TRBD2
CASSVAGGMDTQYF
TGTGCCAGCAGCGTAGCGGGGGGGATGGATACGCAGTATTTT
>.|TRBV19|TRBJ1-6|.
CASSTHLGNSPLHF
TGTGCCAGTAGCACCCACCTCGGGAATTCACCCCTCCACTTT
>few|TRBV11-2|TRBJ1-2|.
CASSLETGLLGGYTF
TGTGCCAGCAGCTTAGAAACAGGGTTGTTAGGTGGCTACACCTTC
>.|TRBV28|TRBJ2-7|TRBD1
CASSNPGQYEQYF
TGTGCCAGCAGTAATCCGGGACAGTACGAGCAGTACTTC
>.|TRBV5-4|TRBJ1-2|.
CASSLTGYGYTF
TGTGCCAGCAGCTTGACAGGGTATGGCTACACCTTC
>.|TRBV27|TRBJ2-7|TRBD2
CASSLFGPQFGTSGSKSYEQYF
TGTGCCAGCAGTTTATTTGGTCCCCAATTCGGGACTAGCGGAAGTAAATCCTACGAGCAGTACTTC
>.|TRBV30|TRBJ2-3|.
CAWSATSGWQYF
TGTGCCTGGAGCGCTACTTCAGGTTGGCAGTATTTT
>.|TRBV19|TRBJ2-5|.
CASSPRVGGGGQETQYF
TGTGCCAGTAGTCCAAGGGTAGGGGGGGGAGGCCAAGAGACCCAGTACTTC
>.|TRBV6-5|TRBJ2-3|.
CASRATSDTQYF
TGTGCCAGCAGGGCGACTTCAGATACGCAGTATTTT
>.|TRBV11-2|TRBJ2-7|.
CASSLAAGPIFLEQYF
TGTGCCAGCAGCTTAGCCGCTGGGCCGATTTTCCTTGAGCAGTACTTC
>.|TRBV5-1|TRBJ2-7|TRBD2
CASSMTSESYQYF
TGCGCCAGCAGCATGACTAGCGAGTCTTATCAGTACTTC
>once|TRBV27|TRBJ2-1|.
CASSFGTVLTVLYNEQFF
TGTGCCAGCAGTTTCGGGACTGTACTCACGGTGCTCTACAATGAGCAGTTCTTC